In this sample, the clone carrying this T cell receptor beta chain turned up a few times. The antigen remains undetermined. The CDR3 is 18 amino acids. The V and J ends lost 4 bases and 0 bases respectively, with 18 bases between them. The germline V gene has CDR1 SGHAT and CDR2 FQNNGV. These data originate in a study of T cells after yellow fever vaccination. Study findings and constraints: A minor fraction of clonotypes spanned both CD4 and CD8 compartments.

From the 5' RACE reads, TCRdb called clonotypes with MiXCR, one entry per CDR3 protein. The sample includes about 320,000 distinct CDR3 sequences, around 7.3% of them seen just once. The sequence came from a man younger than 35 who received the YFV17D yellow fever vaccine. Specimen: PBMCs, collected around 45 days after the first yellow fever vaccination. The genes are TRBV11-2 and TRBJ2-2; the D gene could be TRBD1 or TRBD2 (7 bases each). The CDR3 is CASSSPSRGGSNTGELFF. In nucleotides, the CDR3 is TGTGCCAGCAGCTCTCCTAGCAGGGGGGGGTCGAACACCGGGGAGCTGTTTTTT.